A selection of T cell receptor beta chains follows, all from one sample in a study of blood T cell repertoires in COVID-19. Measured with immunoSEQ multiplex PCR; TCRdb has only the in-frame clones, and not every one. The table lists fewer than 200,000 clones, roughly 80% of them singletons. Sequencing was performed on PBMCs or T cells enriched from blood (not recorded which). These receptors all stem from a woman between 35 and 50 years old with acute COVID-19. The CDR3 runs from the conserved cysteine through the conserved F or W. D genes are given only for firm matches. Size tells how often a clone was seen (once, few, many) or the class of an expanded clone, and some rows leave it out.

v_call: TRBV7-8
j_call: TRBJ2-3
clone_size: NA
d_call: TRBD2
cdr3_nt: TGTGCCAGCAGTCCAAAGGTGGCGGCTAGCGGGAGGCCCACAGATACGCAGTATTTT
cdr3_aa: CASSPKVAASGRPTDTQYF

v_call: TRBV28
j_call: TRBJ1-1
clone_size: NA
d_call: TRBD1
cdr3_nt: TGTGCCAGCAGTTTGTACAGGGGAAAGGGCACTGAAGCTTTCTTT
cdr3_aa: CASSLYRGKGTEAFF

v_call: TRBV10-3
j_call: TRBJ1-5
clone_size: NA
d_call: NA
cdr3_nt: TGTGCCATCAGCCAGGAGGGGAATCAGCCCCAGCATTTT
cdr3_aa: CAISQEGNQPQHF

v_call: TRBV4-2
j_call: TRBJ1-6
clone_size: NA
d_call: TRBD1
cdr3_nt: TGTGCCAGCAGCCAACCGACAGGGGAAAATTCACCCCTCCACTTT
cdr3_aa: CASSQPTGENSPLHF

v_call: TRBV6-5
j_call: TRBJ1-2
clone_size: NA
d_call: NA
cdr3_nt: TGTGCCACATCGGACAATGGCCTCTATGGCTACACCTTC
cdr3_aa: CATSDNGLYGYTF

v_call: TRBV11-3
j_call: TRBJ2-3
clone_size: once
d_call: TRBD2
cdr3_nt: TGTGCCAGCAGCGGTAGCGGGAGGACCACAGATACGCAGTATTTT
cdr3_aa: CASSGSGRTTDTQYF

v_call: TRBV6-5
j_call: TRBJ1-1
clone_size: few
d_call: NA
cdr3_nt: TGTGCCGGGGGGAAATTCAAGACTGAAGCTTTCTTT
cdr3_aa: CAGGKFKTEAFF

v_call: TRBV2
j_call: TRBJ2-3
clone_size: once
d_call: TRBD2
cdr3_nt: TGTGCCAGCAGTATTAGCGGGAGAACGACAGATACGCAGTATTTT
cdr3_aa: CASSISGRTTDTQYF

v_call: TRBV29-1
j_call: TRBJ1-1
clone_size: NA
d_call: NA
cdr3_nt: TGCAGCGTCAAGCGACGGATGAACACTGAAGCTTTCTTT
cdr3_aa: CSVKRRMNTEAFF

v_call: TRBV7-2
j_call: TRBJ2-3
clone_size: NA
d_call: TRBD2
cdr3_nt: TGTGCCAGCAGAGGGAGGGGACTAGCGACTAGCACAGATACGCAGTATTTT
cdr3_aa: CASRGRGLATSTDTQYF

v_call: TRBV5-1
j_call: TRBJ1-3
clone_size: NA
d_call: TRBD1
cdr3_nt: TGCGCCAGCCGGACAGGCACCTCTGGAAACACCATATATTTT
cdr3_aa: CASRTGTSGNTIYF

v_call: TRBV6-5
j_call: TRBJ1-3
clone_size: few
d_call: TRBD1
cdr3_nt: TGTGCCAGTAAACAGGGGGAGGCTGGAAACACCATATATTTT
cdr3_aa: CASKQGEAGNTIYF

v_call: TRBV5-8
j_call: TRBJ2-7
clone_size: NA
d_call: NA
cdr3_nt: TGTGCCAGCAGCTTGTCCACAGGGCAGCCACCCTACGAGCAGTACTTC
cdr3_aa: CASSLSTGQPPYEQYF

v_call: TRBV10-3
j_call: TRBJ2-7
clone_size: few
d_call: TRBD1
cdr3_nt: TGTGCCACCCAAGGGGACAGGGGCTACGAGCAGTACTTC
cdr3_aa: CATQGDRGYEQYF

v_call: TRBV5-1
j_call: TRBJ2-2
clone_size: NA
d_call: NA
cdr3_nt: TGCGCCAGCAGCTTGGAACAGGGCGTCTTCTCCGGGGAGCTGTTTTTT
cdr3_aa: CASSLEQGVFSGELFF

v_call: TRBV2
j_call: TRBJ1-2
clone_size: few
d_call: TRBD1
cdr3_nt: TGTGCCAGCAAGTTCGGGGCAGGGGGTGATGGCTACACCTTC
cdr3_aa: CASKFGAGGDGYTF

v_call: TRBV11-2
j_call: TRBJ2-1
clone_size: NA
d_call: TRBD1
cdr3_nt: TGTGCCAGCAGATCCTTTAGGGACAGGGAGTACAATGAGCAGTTCTTC
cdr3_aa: CASRSFRDREYNEQFF

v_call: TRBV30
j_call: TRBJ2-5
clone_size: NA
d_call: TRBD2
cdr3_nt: TGTGCCTGGAGGGCAAAAGCCGGGACTAGTAACCAAGAGACCCAGTACTTC
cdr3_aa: CAWRAKAGTSNQETQYF

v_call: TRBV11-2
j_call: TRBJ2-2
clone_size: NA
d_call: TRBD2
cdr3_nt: TGTGCCAGCAGCCCGGGACTAGCGGAGGTTTCCGGGGAGCTGTTTTTT
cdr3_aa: CASSPGLAEVSGELFF

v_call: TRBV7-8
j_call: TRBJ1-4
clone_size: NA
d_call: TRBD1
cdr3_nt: TGTGCCAGCAGCCTACAGGGGGCGGTTAATGAAAAACTGTTTTTT
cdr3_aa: CASSLQGAVNEKLFF

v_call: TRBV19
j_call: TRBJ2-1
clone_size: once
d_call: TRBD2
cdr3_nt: TGTGCCAGTAGAAAGGGACTAGCGGTCTACAATGAGCAGTTCTTC
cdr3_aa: CASRKGLAVYNEQFF

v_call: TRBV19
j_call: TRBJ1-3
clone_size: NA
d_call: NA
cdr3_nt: TGTGCCAGTAGTTCATGGGCACAGGGCTCTGGAAACACCATATATTTT
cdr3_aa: CASSSWAQGSGNTIYF

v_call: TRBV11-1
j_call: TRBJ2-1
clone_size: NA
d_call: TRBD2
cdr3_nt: TGTGCCAGCAGCTTGCGAGCGGGAGGGCGCAATGAGCAGTTCTTC
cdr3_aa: CASSLRAGGRNEQFF

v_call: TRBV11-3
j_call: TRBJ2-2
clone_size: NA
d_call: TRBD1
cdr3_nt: TGTGCCAGCAGCTTACCAACCGGACAGGTGAACACCGGGGAGCTGTTTTTT
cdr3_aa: CASSLPTGQVNTGELFF

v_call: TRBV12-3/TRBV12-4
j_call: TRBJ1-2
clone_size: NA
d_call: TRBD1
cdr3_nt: TGTGCCAGCACACTCAGGGGGGAGCATGGCTACACCTTC
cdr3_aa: CASTLRGEHGYTF

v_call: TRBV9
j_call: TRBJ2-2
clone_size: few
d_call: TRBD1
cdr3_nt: TGTGCCAGCAGCATGCGACAGGGGAACACCGGGGAGCTGTTTTTT
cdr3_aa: CASSMRQGNTGELFF

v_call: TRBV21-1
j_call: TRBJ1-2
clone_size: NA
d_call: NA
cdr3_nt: TGTGCCAGCAGCAACCGTACTTACCAGGGGGCTGGCTATGGCTACACCTTC
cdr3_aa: CASSNRTYQGAGYGYTF

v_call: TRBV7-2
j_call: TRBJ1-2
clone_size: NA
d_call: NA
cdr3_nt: TGTGCCAGCAGCAAAGGGGTGAGGGGAGGAAACTATGGCTACACCTTC
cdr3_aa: CASSKGVRGGNYGYTF

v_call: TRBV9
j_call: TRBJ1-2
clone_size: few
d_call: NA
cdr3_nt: TGTGCCAGCAGCGCCACAGGGAGTAACTATGGCTACACCTTC
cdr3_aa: CASSATGSNYGYTF

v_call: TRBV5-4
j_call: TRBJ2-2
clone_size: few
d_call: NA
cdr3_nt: TGTGCCAGCAGCTTGGAGAGCGCTAACACCGGGGAGCTGTTTTTT
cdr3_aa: CASSLESANTGELFF

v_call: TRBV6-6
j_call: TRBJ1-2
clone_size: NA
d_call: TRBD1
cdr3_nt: TGTGCCAGCACCGAACAGGGGGGGCGTTATGGCTACACCTTC
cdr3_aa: CASTEQGGRYGYTF

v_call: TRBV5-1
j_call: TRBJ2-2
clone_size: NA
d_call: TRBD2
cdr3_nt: TGCGCCAGCAGCTTGGGGGGACTAGCGGGGACCGGGGAGCTGTTTTTT
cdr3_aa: CASSLGGLAGTGELFF

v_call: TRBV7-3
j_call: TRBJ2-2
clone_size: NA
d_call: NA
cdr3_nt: TGTGCCAGCAGCTCTGTGAACACCGGGGAGCTGTTTTTT
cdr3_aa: CASSSVNTGELFF

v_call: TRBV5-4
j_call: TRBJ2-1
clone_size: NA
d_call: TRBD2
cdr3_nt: TGTGCCAGCAGCCGACCGGGACTAGCGGTTTCTAGCTACAATGAGCAGTTCTTC
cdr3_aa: CASSRPGLAVSSYNEQFF

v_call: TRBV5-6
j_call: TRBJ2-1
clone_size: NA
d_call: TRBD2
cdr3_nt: TGTGCCAGCAGCGCCCTTGGGGTCAGCGGGAGGGCCCCCTACAATGAGCAGTTCTTC
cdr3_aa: CASSALGVSGRAPYNEQFF

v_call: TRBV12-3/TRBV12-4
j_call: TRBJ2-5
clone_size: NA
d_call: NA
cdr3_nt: TGTGCCAGCAGTTTAGGGCTTAAAGAGACCCAGTACTTC
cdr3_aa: CASSLGLKETQYF

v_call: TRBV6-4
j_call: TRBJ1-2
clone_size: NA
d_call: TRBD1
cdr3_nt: TGTGCCAGCCGCAGACCTCGGACAGGGGGATGCGCGGAGTATGGCTACACCTTC
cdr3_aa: CASRRPRTGGCAEYGYTF

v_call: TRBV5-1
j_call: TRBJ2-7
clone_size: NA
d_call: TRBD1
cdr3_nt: TGCGCCAGCAGCTTGGGGCAGGGGGCCCACGAGCAGTACTTC
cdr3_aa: CASSLGQGAHEQYF

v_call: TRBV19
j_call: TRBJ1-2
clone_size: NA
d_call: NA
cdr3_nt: TGTGCCAGTAGTATAGCTCTGGGGGCAGGGGACGGCTACACCTTC
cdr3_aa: CASSIALGAGDGYTF

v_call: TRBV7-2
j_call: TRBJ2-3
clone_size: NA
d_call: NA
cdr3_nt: TGTGCCAGCAGCCGGAGGAGTGGGAGTGGCACAGATACGCAGTATTTT
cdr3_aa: CASSRRSGSGTDTQYF

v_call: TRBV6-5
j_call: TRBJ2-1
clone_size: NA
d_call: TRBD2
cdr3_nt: TGTGCCAGCCTCGGCGGGGGTGATGAGCAGTTCTTC
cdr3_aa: CASLGGGDEQFF

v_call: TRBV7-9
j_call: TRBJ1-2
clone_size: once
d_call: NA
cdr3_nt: TGTGCCAGCAGCTTAGCAACAGGCCTATCCGATGGCTACACCTTC
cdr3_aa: CASSLATGLSDGYTF

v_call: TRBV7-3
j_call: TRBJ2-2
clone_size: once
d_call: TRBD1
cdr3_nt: TGTGCCAGCAGCTTAGGACAGGGGCTAACCGGGGAGCTGTTTTTT
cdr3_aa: CASSLGQGLTGELFF

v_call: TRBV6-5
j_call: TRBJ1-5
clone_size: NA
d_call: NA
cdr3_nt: TGTGCCAGCAGTTACTCGCGCCCAAGGGGGAATCAGCCCCAGCATTTT
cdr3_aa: CASSYSRPRGNQPQHF

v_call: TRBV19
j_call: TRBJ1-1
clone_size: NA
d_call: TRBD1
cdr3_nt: TGTGCCAGTAGTATAGCCCCTTGGACAGGGGGGGGTGAAGCTTTCTTT
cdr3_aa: CASSIAPWTGGGEAFF

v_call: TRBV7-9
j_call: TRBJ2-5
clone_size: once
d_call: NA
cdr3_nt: TGTGCCAGCAGCCGACAGCCCGGCGAGACCCAGTACTTC
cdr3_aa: CASSRQPGETQYF

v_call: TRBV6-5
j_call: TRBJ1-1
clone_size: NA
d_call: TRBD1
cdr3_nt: TGTGCCAGCATTCCCCCGGACAGGGCCACTGAAGCTTTCTTT
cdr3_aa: CASIPPDRATEAFF

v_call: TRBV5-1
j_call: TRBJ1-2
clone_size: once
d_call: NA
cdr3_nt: TGCGCCAGCAGCTTGGACGACAGACGTAACTATGGCTACACCTTC
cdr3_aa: CASSLDDRRNYGYTF

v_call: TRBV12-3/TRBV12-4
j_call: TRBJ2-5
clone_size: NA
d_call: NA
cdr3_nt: TGTGCCAGCAGGGTAGGGGACTCGAAGACCCAGTACTTC
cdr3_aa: CASRVGDSKTQYF